This entry lists 22 T cell receptor beta chains sequenced from one sample in a study of T cell responses to AZD1222 COVID-19 vaccine. Repertoires were generated with immunoSEQ multiplex PCR, while TCRdb's copy carries only in-frame clones and drops some. The repertoire holds approximately 90,000 clones, with approximately 91% as singletons. The material was peripheral blood, obtained 28 days after the second AZD1222 dose. These receptors all come from an adult who received the AZD1222 COVID-19 vaccine.

The rearrangement links TRBV13 to TRBJ1-1; a weak D match, TRBD1 (5 bases). The V gene lost 5 bases and the J gene lost 5 bases, with 12 bases spanning the gap. Germline loops: CDR1 PRHDT, CDR2 FYEKMQ (reference sequence). The CDR3 consists of 13 residues. The DNA for the CDR3 is TGTGCCAGCAGCAGTTCTGGGGGAACTGAAGCTTTCTTT. This encodes CASSSSGGTEAFF.

The V and J genes are TRBV7-2 and TRBJ2-2; TRBD1 aligns across 7 bases. V was clipped by 5 bases and J by 9 bases; unmatched bases: 15. Germline CDR1 is SGHTA and CDR2 is FQGNSA. The CDR3 loop spans 16 amino acids. CDR3 loop: CASSPDRQGLAWELFF. Here the CDR3 DNA reads TGTGCCAGCAGCCCGGACCGACAGGGCCTTGCGTGGGAGCTGTTTTTT.

The chain uses TRBV7-3 and TRBJ1-1; D is ambiguous. Deletions cut 2 bases from V and 1 base from J, with 8 bases between. This CDR3 contains 14 residues. Germline CDR1 is SGHTA and CDR2 is FQGTGA. DNA of the CDR3: TGTGCCAGCAGCTTAGGCCGGTGGAACACTGAAGCTTTCTTT. Protein sequence: CASSLGRWNTEAFF.

This clone was counted only a few times. V and J are TRBV14 and TRBJ2-3, with 9 bases that match TRBD2. The CDR3 extends over 17 amino acids. With V trimmed by 0 bases and J by 6 bases, 10 bases remained unmatched. Germline V CDR1 and CDR2: SGHDN, FVKESK. The CDR3 region has the DNA TGTGCCAGCAGCCAAGATTGGTGGAGCGGGGGGAAGGATACGCAGTATTTT. Residues: CASSQDWWSGGKDTQYF.

This clone was counted a single time. The chain is built from TRBV30 and TRBJ1-2; no clear D. CDR3 size: 13 residues. V was cut by 1 base and J by 5 bases, with 11 bases left in between. Germline V lookup: CDR1 GTSNPN, CDR2 SVGIG (reference sequence). Written as DNA, the CDR3 is TGTGCCTGGAGTGACGGAGACGGGTATGGCTACACCTTC. Its protein is CAWSDGDGYGYTF. The whole variable domain, remainder taken from reference TRBV30 and TRBJ1-2, is SQTIHQWPATLVQPVGSPLSLECTVEGTSNPNLYWYRQAAGRGLQLLFYSVGIGQISSEVPQNLSASRPQDRQFILSSKKLLLSDSGFYLCAWSDGDGYGYTFGSGTRLTVV.

The rearrangement joins TRBV27 to TRBJ1-5, with D perhaps matching TRBD1 (6 bases). The germline V and J ends were trimmed by 7 bases and 0 bases, with 13 bases remaining between them. The CDR3 contains 15 residues. CDR1 MNHEY and CDR2 SMNVEV come from the germline V gene (reference sequence). The CDR3 DNA reads TGTGCCAGCACCGGGACACCATATAGCAATCAGCCCCAGCATTTT. This translates into CASTGTPYSNQPQHF.

The CDR3 nucleotides are TGTGCCAGCAGTGAAGGGTGGGGGACAGGGTATAATCAGCCCCAGCATTTT. Translating it yields CASSEGWGTGYNQPQHF. The chain employs TRBV6-1 and TRBJ1-5; TRBD1 agrees at 9 bases. J gave up 4 bases and V 1 base, and 8 bases lay outside the gene matches. Germline V gives CDR1 MNHNS, CDR2 SASEGT. The CDR3 consists of 17 residues.

This rearrangement joins TRBV27 to TRBJ1-5; no firm D call. The CDR3 contains 11 residues. The germline gives CDR1 MNHEY, CDR2 SMNVEV (reference sequence). The V end was cut by 5 bases, the J end by 4 bases, with 3 bases between. The CDR3 loop reads CASSRNQPQHF. In DNA form, the CDR3 reads TGTGCCAGCAGTCGAAATCAGCCCCAGCATTTT.

This sequence joins TRBV3-1 (or the pseudogene TRBV3-2) and TRBJ2-3; D is perhaps TRBD2 (5 bases). Germline CDR1 is LGHDT and CDR2 is YNNKEL (reference sequence). V was shortened by 6 bases and J by 7 bases, with 17 bases between the two germline ends. The length of the CDR3 is 14 residues. CDR3 residues: CASSHQTWRNTQYF. In nucleotides, the CDR3 is TGTGCCAGCAGTCATCAGACTTGGAGGAATACGCAGTATTTT.

This chain connects TRBV7-2 to TRBJ1-5, with 7 positions matching TRBD1. V lost 2 bases to trimming and J lost 6 bases; unmatched junction nucleotides: 7. The germline CDR1 and CDR2 sequences are SGHTA and FQGNSA. The length of the CDR3 is 15 residues. The CDR3 protein is CASSLRAGGIQPQHF. The CDR3 region has the DNA TGTGCCAGCAGCTTAAGGGCAGGGGGTATTCAGCCCCAGCATTTT. Looking up the rest from reference TRBV7-2 and TRBJ1-5 gives the full variable domain: GAGVSQSPSNKVTEKGKDVELRCDPISGHTALYWYRQSLGQGLEFLIYFQGNSAPDKSGLPSDRFSAERTGGSVSTLTIQRTQQEDSAVYLCASSLRAGGIQPQHFGDGTRLSIL.

The V call is TRBV30, the J call TRBJ1-2; D gene uncertain. The CDR3 sequence is 16 residues long. V gave up 0 bases and J gave up 8 bases, with 22 bases separating them. Germline V CDR1 and CDR2: GTSNPN, SVGIG (reference sequence). The CDR3 coding sequence is TGTGCCTGGAGTGTAAGCCCTACGGTTTGGGTTGGAGGCTACACCTTC. Translating it yields CAWSVSPTVWVGGYTF.

This chain uses TRBV12-5 with TRBJ2-3, with 11 bases lining up with TRBD2. The V gene end was trimmed by 0 bases and the J gene end by 5 bases; junction bases not matched to a gene: 7. Per the germline V gene, CDR1 is LGHNT and CDR2 is FRNRAP. The CDR3 runs 17 residues. CDR3 sequence (DNA): TGTGCTAGTGGTTTGGTAGGACTAGCGGGTCCTCGAGATACGCAGTATTTT. Translation: CASGLVGLAGPRDTQYF.

The chain is built from TRBV19 and TRBJ1-4; D unclear. The V end was cut by 8 bases, the J end by 4 bases, with 8 bases between. Looked up from germline, CDR1 is LNHDA and CDR2 is SQIVND (reference sequence). The CDR3 contains 12 residues. The CDR3 DNA is TGTGCCAGTTGGAACCATAATGAAAAACTGTTTTTT. It translates to CASWNHNEKLFF. The variable domain in full, with the rest retrieved from reference TRBV19 and TRBJ1-4, is DGGITQSPKYLFRKEGQNVTLSCEQNLNHDAMYWYRQDPGQGLRLIYYSQIVNDFQKGDIAEGYSVSREKKESFPLTVTSAQKNPTAFYLCASWNHNEKLFFGSGTQLSVL.

This chain joins TRBV19 and TRBJ2-7; possibly TRBD2 for D (7 bases). The CDR3 spans 15 residues. Looked up from germline, CDR1 is LNHDA and CDR2 is SQIVND (reference sequence). V lost 5 bases and J lost 0, with 14 bases in between. The CDR3 DNA follows: TGTGCCAGTAGTCCCCGGGGGGCTGGCTCCTACGAGCAGTACTTC. Encoded protein: CASSPRGAGSYEQYF.

V is TRBV30 and J is TRBJ2-7; the match to TRBD1 covers 7 bases. Trimming removed 2 bases from V and 1 base from J; junction bases left unmatched: 5. This CDR3 has 14 amino acids. The germline V gene has CDR1 GTSNPN and CDR2 SVGIG (reference sequence). The CDR3 region is CAWSTQTGSYEQYF. CDR3 bases: TGTGCCTGGAGTACCCAGACAGGGTCCTACGAGCAGTACTTC.

The V and J genes are TRBV18 and TRBJ1-6; 9 nucleotides line up with TRBD1. The V gene end was trimmed by 0 bases and the J gene end by 6 bases; junction bases not matched to a gene: 0. CDR3 length equals 15 residues. Germline V gene sequence: CDR1 KGHSH, CDR2 LQKENI. CDR3 loop: CASSPPGQGNSPLHF. The CDR3 DNA follows: TGTGCCAGCTCACCACCGGGACAGGGTAATTCACCCCTCCACTTT.

The sample holds one count of this clone. This chain links TRBV7-2 with TRBJ2-2; D is ambiguous. Deletions cut 1 base from V and 7 bases from J, with 13 bases between. The CDR3 length is 15 residues. The V gene's germline CDR1 is SGHTA and CDR2 FQGNSA. CDR3 sequence: CASSLVGQANGELFF. Written as DNA, the CDR3 is TGTGCCAGCAGCTTAGTAGGGCAGGCAAACGGGGAGCTGTTTTTT.

The genes are TRBV7-9 and TRBJ1-1; a weak D match, TRBD1 (5 bases). The CDR3 runs 13 residues. CDR1 SEHNR and CDR2 FQNEAQ come from the germline V gene (reference sequence). V dropped 4 bases and J dropped 3 bases, with 9 bases sitting between them. Here the CDR3 DNA reads TGTGCCAGCAGCTCGAGAGGGGACACTGAAGCTTTCTTT. It codes for CASSSRGDTEAFF. The full variable domain, rest sourced from reference TRBV7-9 and TRBJ1-1, is DTGVSQNPRHKITKRGQNVTFRCDPISEHNRLYWYRQTLGQGPEFLTYFQNEAQLEKSRLLSDRFSAERPKGSFSTLEIQRTEQGDSAMYLCASSSRGDTEAFFGQGTRLTVV.

The rearrangement uses TRBV3-1 (or the pseudogene TRBV3-2) and TRBJ1-1, with D possibly matching TRBD1 (6 bases). The V and J ends lost 4 bases and 3 bases respectively, with 18 bases between them. CDR1 is LGHDT and CDR2 is YNNKEL in the germline V gene (reference sequence). This CDR3 contains 16 residues. This chain's CDR3 is CASSRRDIPADTEAFF. CDR3 nucleotides: TGTGCCAGCAGCCGGCGGGACATTCCGGCGGACACTGAAGCTTTCTTT.

V is TRBV14 and J is TRBJ2-3; TRBD2 is a possible D gene (6 bases). Trimming stripped 3 bases from V and 10 bases from J, with 11 bases between. The CDR3 loop spans 12 amino acids. Germline V gene sequence: CDR1 SGHDN, CDR2 FVKESK. As DNA, the CDR3 is TGTGCCAGCAGCCAGGGACTTTTTGCGCAGTATTTT. This gives the protein CASSQGLFAQYF.

This clone appeared once. The rearrangement uses TRBV5-1 and TRBJ2-1; weak D call: TRBD1 (6 bases). Germline V lookup: CDR1 SGHRS, CDR2 YFSETQ. V lost 0 bases, J lost 2 bases, and 9 bases lay in between. This CDR3 is 15 amino acids long. The CDR3 coding sequence is TGCGCCAGCAGCTTGGGGACAGTTCCCTACAATGAGCAGTTCTTC. This translates into CASSLGTVPYNEQFF.

V is TRBV7-8 and J is TRBJ2-7; no clear D gene. V was cut by 0 bases and J by 0 bases, with 6 bases left in between. Germline V gives CDR1 SGHVS, CDR2 FQNEAQ. The CDR3 has 14 amino acids. The CDR3 DNA reads as TGTGCCAGCAGCTTAGCCCCAAGCTCCTACGAGCAGTACTTC. Translation gives CASSLAPSSYEQYF.